Below, one T cell receptor (beta chain) is given with its context. Its antigen is currently unknown. A much larger clonotype is one base distant, so this may be a read error. The source of the sample is a study of T cells in Graves' hyperthyroidism and ophthalmopathy. Overall study results and limits: The model made its ophthalmopathy prediction, and onset followed a median about 5.9 months later.

V was trimmed by 6 bases and J by 6 bases, leaving 18 bases between them. Germline loops: CDR1 MNHNS, CDR2 SASEGT. CDR3 size: 15 residues. TCR beta CDR3 region amplification was performed from RNA transcripts. First-round RT-PCR of the TCR CDR3 relied on the HTBI primer set. TCRdb reprocessed the multiplex PCR reads via MiXCR and lists one record per CDR3 protein. The table has some 560,000 distinct CDR3 sequences, 15% to 17% seen once. Patients were aged 18 to 65, had disease duration under 2 months, and had newly diagnosed hyperthyroidism. Exclusion of a patient resulted from uncontrolled infection, other autoimmune disease, pregnancy or lactation. Every diagnosis used clinical symptoms, serum thyroxine and TRAb, thyroid ultrasound and orbital computed tomography.

Sequencing was carried out using blood. The TCR originated in a woman under 40 with Graves' hyperthyroidism. This chain links TRBV6-1 with TRBJ1-5; D may be TRBD1 (6 bases). The chain's CDR3 is CASRRDMGYSQPQHF. Here the CDR3 DNA reads TGTGCCAGCAGAAGGGACATGGGTTATAGTCAGCCCCAGCATTTT.